This T cell receptor beta chain was sequenced for a study of cytomegalovirus exposure and HLA in healthy donors. Here immunoSEQ multiplex PCR was the method, and the copy in TCRdb shows in-frame clones only, minus some. The top ten clones hold 1.3% of a sample with more than 80,000 clones, approximately 96% of them seen once. Remarks on this clone: Antigen specificity is unknown.

Donors came from a validation cohort of 90 to 150 subjects, distinct from the first 666-subject cohort. Study-level findings and limits: Generally TCR sequences proved uncommon, though certain public TCRs appeared in numerous donors. The classifier was said to identify cytomegalovirus status with high specificity and sensitivity. That first-cohort TCR clusters tended to co-occur in the approximately 110 validation repertoires was found in a later analysis.

The sequenced sample was PBMCs. The clonotype was recovered from a woman aged 18-29 years in good health and CMV-seronegative.

The DNA for the CDR3 is TGTGCCAGCCGGAGACAGGGCGCCACAGATACGCAGTATTTT. It is translated as CASRRQGATDTQYF. The V gene is TRBV27, the J gene TRBJ2-3; 7 positions agree with TRBD1. V lost 8 bases and J lost 2; bases outside the gene matches: 7. Germline V CDR1 and CDR2: MNHEY, SMNVEV (reference sequence). The CDR3 contains 14 residues.